This section outlines one TCR beta chain sequence together with its context. Deletions cut 5 bases from V and 4 bases from J, with 17 bases between. The CDR3 contains 15 residues. The germline gives CDR1 MDHEN, CDR2 SYDVKM. Under the authors' procedure: The authors estimated nucleated cell counts from reference gene primer amplification. The data were produced by immunoSEQ multiplex PCR, yet TCRdb's version contains in-frame clones alone and is incomplete. Clonal size and the V and J genes are those of that table, whereas D and trimming came from the DNA. The sample yields around 290,000 clones, around 87% seen once. The data belong to a study of blood T cell repertoires in COVID-19. The wider study: Sites in the United States, Italy and Spain provided acute and convalescent COVID-19 samples. The analysed material was cDNA or gDNA that came from T cells, B-cell-depleted T cells, or PBMCs.

This clonotype was sampled from a woman aged 45-65 years who had recovered from COVID-19. The sequencing input was peripheral blood. The J gene is TRBJ2-5, the V gene TRBV28, with a tentative D call TRBD1 (8 bases). CDR3 DNA: TGTGCCAGCAGTCTAACAGGGGGGGGTGGAGAGACCCAGTACTTC. It specifies CASSLTGGGGETQYF.